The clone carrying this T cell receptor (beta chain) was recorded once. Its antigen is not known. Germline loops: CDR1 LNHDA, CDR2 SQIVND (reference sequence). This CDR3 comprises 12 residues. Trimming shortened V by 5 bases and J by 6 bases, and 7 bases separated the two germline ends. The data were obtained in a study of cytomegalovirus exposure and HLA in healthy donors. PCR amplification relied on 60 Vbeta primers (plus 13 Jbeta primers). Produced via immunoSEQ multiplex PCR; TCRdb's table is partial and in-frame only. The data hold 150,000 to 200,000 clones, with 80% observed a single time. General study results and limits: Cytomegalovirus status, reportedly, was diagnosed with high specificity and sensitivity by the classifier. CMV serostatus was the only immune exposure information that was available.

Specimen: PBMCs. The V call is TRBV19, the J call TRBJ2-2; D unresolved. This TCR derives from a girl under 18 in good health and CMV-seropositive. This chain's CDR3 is CASSDTAGELFF. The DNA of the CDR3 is TGTGCCAGTAGTGACACTGCCGGGGAGCTGTTTTTT.